The rows below give T cell receptor beta chains drawn from one sample of a study of blood T cells in healthy people across ages. Each CDR3 protein is one row after TCRdb ran MiXCR on the 5' RACE reads. Among roughly 1,500,000 distinct CDR3 sequences, about 43% were seen once, and the ten largest hold 7% to 9.5%. The sample was blood. All receptors derive from a woman under 30 in good health. Each CDR3 is given with its conserved first and last residue. Fields, in order: D gene, V gene, clone size, J gene, CDR3 DNA, CDR3 protein. The D gene is left open where the match is weak. Not all rows give a size; the values are once, few, many and, for expanded clones, a class.

d_call: TRBD1; v_call: TRBV20-1; clone_size: few; j_call: TRBJ1-2; cdr3_nt: TGCAGTGCCACTACGGACAGGGTTGGCTACACCTTC; cdr3_aa: CSATTDRVGYTF
d_call: .; v_call: TRBV7-3; clone_size: .; j_call: TRBJ2-3; cdr3_nt: TGTGCCAGCAGCTTAATCTCTGGAGGGGGGCGCGCAGATACGCAGTATTTT; cdr3_aa: CASSLISGGGRADTQYF
d_call: .; v_call: TRBV20-1; clone_size: .; j_call: TRBJ1-5; cdr3_nt: TGCAGTGCTAGAGTGGACAGCAGCAATCAGCCCCAGCATTTT; cdr3_aa: CSARVDSSNQPQHF
d_call: .; v_call: TRBV12-3/TRBV12-4; clone_size: .; j_call: TRBJ2-3; cdr3_nt: TGTGCCAGCAGTTTGGAGAGCGGAGGAGGTAGCACAGATACGCAGTATTTT; cdr3_aa: CASSLESGGGSTDTQYF
d_call: .; v_call: TRBV9; clone_size: .; j_call: TRBJ2-3; cdr3_nt: TGTGCCAGCAGCGACACAGCGAGGGGGTACACAGATACGCAGTATTTT; cdr3_aa: CASSDTARGYTDTQYF
d_call: TRBD1; v_call: TRBV9; clone_size: .; j_call: TRBJ1-1; cdr3_nt: TGTGCCACGGGGAAAGGGGGCGGCGACACTGAAGCTTTCTTT; cdr3_aa: CATGKGGGDTEAFF
d_call: TRBD1; v_call: TRBV5-6; clone_size: .; j_call: TRBJ1-6; cdr3_nt: TGTGCCAGCAGCCCCGGACAGGGTGTTAATTCACCCCTCCACTTT; cdr3_aa: CASSPGQGVNSPLHF
d_call: TRBD1; v_call: TRBV4-2; clone_size: few; j_call: TRBJ1-1; cdr3_nt: TGTGCCAGTACCCCGGGACAGGCCAGAGGAACTGAAGCTTTCTTT; cdr3_aa: CASTPGQARGTEAFF
d_call: .; v_call: TRBV29-1; clone_size: .; j_call: TRBJ2-3; cdr3_nt: TGCAGCGTGGGGGGAACTGCGAGTTTCACAGATACGCAGTATTTT; cdr3_aa: CSVGGTASFTDTQYF
d_call: .; v_call: TRBV3-1; clone_size: .; j_call: TRBJ2-7; cdr3_nt: TGTGCCAGCAGCCAATTGGAGTACGAGCAGTACTTC; cdr3_aa: CASSQLEYEQYF
d_call: TRBD1; v_call: TRBV4-1; clone_size: .; j_call: TRBJ1-6; cdr3_nt: TGCGCCAGCAGCCAAGAGGGGACAGTCCAATCGCCGTATTCACCCCTCCACTTT; cdr3_aa: CASSQEGTVQSPYSPLHF
d_call: .; v_call: TRBV29-1; clone_size: few; j_call: TRBJ2-5; cdr3_nt: TGCAGCGTTGAACACAACCAAGAGACCCAGTACTTC; cdr3_aa: CSVEHNQETQYF
d_call: .; v_call: TRBV25-1; clone_size: .; j_call: TRBJ1-4; cdr3_nt: TGTGCCAGCAGTGCCTGGGGGGACGGATTTAATGAAAAACTGTTTTTT; cdr3_aa: CASSAWGDGFNEKLFF
d_call: .; v_call: TRBV19; clone_size: few; j_call: TRBJ2-7; cdr3_nt: TGTGCCAGTAGTACAGCAGGTTACGAGCAGTACTTC; cdr3_aa: CASSTAGYEQYF
d_call: TRBD1; v_call: TRBV27; clone_size: .; j_call: TRBJ1-6; cdr3_nt: TGTGCCAGCAGTTTAGAGGGACAGACATATAATTCACCCCTCCACTTT; cdr3_aa: CASSLEGQTYNSPLHF
d_call: .; v_call: TRBV6-5; clone_size: .; j_call: TRBJ1-2; cdr3_nt: TGTGCCAGCAGTTATAACGGGGCGGGCTATGGCTACACCTTC; cdr3_aa: CASSYNGAGYGYTF
d_call: .; v_call: TRBV7-8; clone_size: .; j_call: TRBJ2-7; cdr3_nt: TGTGCCAGCAGCCGCTCGGCACAGGGCTCCTACGAGCAGTACTTC; cdr3_aa: CASSRSAQGSYEQYF
d_call: .; v_call: TRBV29-1; clone_size: few; j_call: TRBJ1-6; cdr3_nt: TGCAGCGTTAATGATTATTCACCCCTCCACTTT; cdr3_aa: CSVNDYSPLHF
d_call: TRBD2; v_call: TRBV3-1; clone_size: .; j_call: TRBJ2-7; cdr3_nt: TGTGCCAGCAGCCGGGGTGGGACTAGGACCTACGAGCAGTACTTC; cdr3_aa: CASSRGGTRTYEQYF
d_call: .; v_call: TRBV7-6; clone_size: .; j_call: TRBJ2-1; cdr3_nt: TGTGCCAGCAGCTCCCAGGGGGGGGTCTCCTACAATGAGCAGTTCTTC; cdr3_aa: CASSSQGGVSYNEQFF
d_call: .; v_call: TRBV10-3; clone_size: .; j_call: TRBJ2-7; cdr3_nt: TGTGCCATCAGTGAGGGAGGGGACCTCACCTCCTACGAGCAGTACTTC; cdr3_aa: CAISEGGDLTSYEQYF
d_call: .; v_call: TRBV6-6; clone_size: .; j_call: TRBJ1-2; cdr3_nt: TGTGCCAGCAGTGTGCAGGGTCCCCAATCTAACTATGGCTACACCTTC; cdr3_aa: CASSVQGPQSNYGYTF
d_call: .; v_call: TRBV7-3; clone_size: .; j_call: TRBJ1-1; cdr3_nt: TGTGCCAGCAGTCTCGGGGGGTTGGACTCTGAAGCTTTCTTT; cdr3_aa: CASSLGGLDSEAFF
d_call: .; v_call: TRBV3-1; clone_size: .; j_call: TRBJ2-5; cdr3_nt: TGTGCCAGCAGCCAAGGCGTGGACAGAGGAGAGACCCAGTACTTC; cdr3_aa: CASSQGVDRGETQYF
d_call: TRBD1; v_call: TRBV3-1; clone_size: .; j_call: TRBJ1-2; cdr3_nt: TGTGCCAGCAGCCGAAAGGGACAGGTTCGTGGCTACACCTTC; cdr3_aa: CASSRKGQVRGYTF
d_call: .; v_call: TRBV6-2/TRBV6-3; clone_size: .; j_call: TRBJ2-1; cdr3_nt: TGTGCCAGCAGTCCCCGTCGGGACTCGATTGAGCAGTTCTTC; cdr3_aa: CASSPRRDSIEQFF
d_call: .; v_call: TRBV14; clone_size: .; j_call: TRBJ1-1; cdr3_nt: TGTGCCAGCAGCCAAGTGGGACACTATGGCACTGAAGCTTTCTTT; cdr3_aa: CASSQVGHYGTEAFF
d_call: .; v_call: TRBV4-1; clone_size: many; j_call: TRBJ1-5; cdr3_nt: TGCGCCAGCAGCCCGGTCGGGGGGCTAGGTCAGCCCCAGCATTTT; cdr3_aa: CASSPVGGLGQPQHF
d_call: TRBD2; v_call: TRBV12-3/TRBV12-4; clone_size: few; j_call: TRBJ2-6; cdr3_nt: TGTGCCAGCAGGACTACGGGAGGTCCTTCTGGGGCCAACGTCCTGACTTTC; cdr3_aa: CASRTTGGPSGANVLTF
d_call: TRBD1; v_call: TRBV4-1; clone_size: few; j_call: TRBJ2-7; cdr3_nt: TGCGCCAGCAGCCACGGGGACAGGGACTCCTACGAGCAGTACTTC; cdr3_aa: CASSHGDRDSYEQYF
d_call: TRBD2; v_call: TRBV4-2; clone_size: .; j_call: TRBJ2-1; cdr3_nt: TGTGCCAGCAGCCATTGGGAGGGCATTGAGCAGTTCTTC; cdr3_aa: CASSHWEGIEQFF
d_call: .; v_call: TRBV13; clone_size: .; j_call: TRBJ2-2; cdr3_nt: TGTGCCTGCAGCTGGCTTGGCATGCAACTCACCGGGGAGCTGTTTTTT; cdr3_aa: CACSWLGMQLTGELFF
d_call: TRBD2; v_call: TRBV25-1; clone_size: few; j_call: TRBJ2-5; cdr3_nt: TGTGCCAGCAGTGAACCCGGACTAGCGGGGCTGTACCAAGAGACCCAGTACTTC; cdr3_aa: CASSEPGLAGLYQETQYF
d_call: .; v_call: TRBV10-3; clone_size: .; j_call: TRBJ2-7; cdr3_nt: TGTGCCATCAGTGAGACCGACACAACCTACGAGCAGTACTTC; cdr3_aa: CAISETDTTYEQYF
d_call: .; v_call: TRBV7-9; clone_size: few; j_call: TRBJ1-2; cdr3_nt: TGTGCCAGCAACCCAAAAGAAGGGGGCTATGGCTACACCTTC; cdr3_aa: CASNPKEGGYGYTF